The 4 T cell receptor beta chains below come from one sample, sequenced in a study of blood T cell repertoires in COVID-19. Sequenced by immunoSEQ multiplex PCR; TCRdb stores in-frame clones only, minus some. The table lists more than 200,000 clones, less than 90% of them singletons. Sequencing input: peripheral blood. The receptor set was obtained from a man aged 25-40 years with active or convalescent COVID-19.

The gene calls are TRBV9 and TRBJ1-5; possibly TRBD1 for D (6 bases). The CDR3 is 18 residues long. CDR1 is SGDLS and CDR2 is YYNGEE in the germline V gene. Trimming took 3 bases from V and 7 from J, leaving 26 bases between them. The CDR3 protein is CASSGRRGRGDNRQPQHF. The CDR3, as DNA: TGTGCCAGCAGCGGACGTAGGGGACGGGGGGACAATAGGCAGCCCCAGCATTTT.

The chain has TRBV19 and TRBJ1-5; D is unclear. V lost 7 bases and J lost 0, with 13 bases in between. The CDR3 totals 15 residues. Germline V CDR1 and CDR2: LNHDA, SQIVND (reference sequence). The CDR3 region is CASKWAEISNQPQHF. In nucleotides, the CDR3 is TGTGCCAGTAAGTGGGCAGAGATTAGCAATCAGCCCCAGCATTTT.

CDR3: CASSRDGTTNEKLFF. The DNA of the CDR3 is TGCGCCAGCAGCCGCGACGGGACAACTAATGAAAAACTGTTTTTT. V usage is TRBV5-1 and J usage is TRBJ1-4, with D unclear. Germline assignment: CDR1 SGHRS and CDR2 YFSETQ. This CDR3 is 15 amino acids long. V was shortened by 4 bases and J by 0 bases, with 10 bases between the two germline ends.

CDR3 residues: CASSNRGHANSPLHF. CDR3 DNA sequence: TGTGCCAGCAGCAATAGAGGACATGCTAATTCACCCCTCCACTTT. The chain links TRBV21-1 to TRBJ1-6; TRBD1, as called in the table, went unchecked against the DNA. TRBV21-1 is a pseudogene. This CDR3 is built from 15 residues.